This TCR beta chain is from a study of cytomegalovirus exposure and HLA in healthy donors (dated by TCRdb to about 2017). Regarding the research as a whole: In an earlier analysis of several hundred of the donors, around 300 Gb of sequence data and about 110 million unique TCR beta sequences from 180 million or so T cells were reported. About 280 gigabases of sequencing data and approximately 84 million unique TCR sequences were included in an early release covering about 700 HLA-typed donors. Of the roughly 400 genotyped donors, approximately 81% were placed in the genetic ancestry cluster associated with self-reported Caucasian donors. The study aimed to test whether cataloging public T cell receptors could reveal signatures of past pathogen exposure. The study used immunosequencing to profile the T cell repertoires of 670 or so subjects and linked those repertoires to cytomegalovirus serostatus. In addition to the first cohort of about 650 subjects, a separate validation cohort of 120 different subjects was used. High-throughput TCR immunosequencing, statistical association of individual TCRs with disease status, and machine learning were combined to predict cytomegalovirus infection status. A later analysis re-examined previously published TCR beta repertoires from about 670 donors and added high-resolution HLA genotyping to investigate patterns of TCR occurrence. Rather than using new phenotypic data, the later analysis identified candidate immune exposures from TCR beta sequences and from how often those sequences occurred across donors. An earlier analysis of 587 of the donors used high-throughput TCR beta sequencing to judge whether each TCR beta V gene segment behaved as functional or pseudogenic. Donor age, sex, ethnicity and CMV serostatus were compiled together with the repertoire data. A later genetic analysis took genome-wide SNP genotypes for about 55% of the roughly 700 donors and used that subset as a discovery cohort. All discovery cohort repertoires had been generated using a single sequencing platform. HLA typing covered class I and class II loci at four-digit resolution. Typing coverage varied by locus: roughly 629-630 donors for A, B, C, DRB1 and DQB1; roughly 500 for DQA1; about 570 for DPA1; roughly 470 for DPB1. Four to six DR-DQ haplotypes were handled as single units for association and clustering because linkage in the cohort was strong. Across around 400 genotyped donors of the cohort, an average of 235,054 unique TCR beta nucleotide sequences per donor were sequenced, and around 19% of those sequences were non-productive.

On this clone: Its antigen is still unknown. Base qualities are not at hand, and no much larger clone is one base apart.

The protocol used for the library was the immunoSEQ multiplex PCR assay. The multiplex PCR relied on a mix of 60 forward primers for TCR Vbeta segments and 13 reverse primers for TCR Jbeta segments. The CDR3 region of rearranged TCR beta genes was amplified from genomic DNA by a multiplex PCR assay. The Illumina HiSeq System was used to sequence the amplified TCR beta libraries as 87-base-pair reads. Under the source paper's analysis protocol: A later analysis counted approximately 76 million unique TCR beta chains across the 600 to 850 repertoires, and about 10 million of these chains were shared by at least two donors. Raw reads were error-corrected and collapsed into unique sequences with a nearest-neighbor algorithm that merged closely related sequences to remove PCR and sequencing errors. To assign V, D and J gene segments, CDR3 sequences were aligned to IMGT reference sequences. Each retained sequence needed at least a six-nucleotide match to both a V gene segment and a J gene segment. Rearrangements were called productive when the CDR3 lacked stop codons and stayed in frame with V and J; all others were non-productive. CDR3 was defined according to IMGT convention as the region running from the second conserved V-encoded cysteine to the conserved J-encoded phenylalanine. The earlier analysis of roughly 590 of the donors excluded any sequence lacking an unambiguous match to a single V gene segment. In an earlier analysis of about 590 of the donors, a V segment was called functional when productive rearrangements were above 56.7%, and segregating when the standard deviation between donors exceeded 5%. A statistical classification framework was developed to diagnose cytomegalovirus status using the catalog of TCR beta chain sequences. A later analysis assigned V and J genes by comparing TCR nucleotide sequences with IMGT/GENE-DB human TR gene sequences. Using the TCRdist pipeline, a later analysis assigned CDR3 sequences along with most-parsimonious VDJ recombination scenarios. A later analysis defined each TCR beta chain by its CDR3 amino acid sequence plus V-gene family, and excluded reads lacking a unique V-gene family. As a way to deal with suspected cross-contamination and a sequencing artifact, a later analysis dropped roughly 600 nucleotide sequences that were highly shared and had low generation probability. In a later analysis, a clonal expansion index was calculated for each public chain from normalized within-repertoire ranks of inferred template counts. In a later analysis, generation probabilities were computed with a VDJ recombination model fitted to out-of-frame rearrangements, and the resulting probabilities were checked against IGoR. In a later analysis, TCR-TCR, TCR-HLA and TCR-CMV co-occurrence was scored with hypergeometric tests, and a repertoire-size bias correction was applied to TCR pairs. A later analysis estimated false discovery rates by permuting HLA or CMV assignments 20 times. In a later analysis, co-occurring TCRs were grouped using DBSCAN, and TCRdist sequence similarity was added for clustering within HLA-allele-positive subsets. Co-occurrence clustering excluded repertoires with fewer than 30,000 or more than 120,000 public chains, plus five with anomalous nucleotide sharing. Sourced from immuneACCESS, this table was stored by TCRdb with only in-frame sequences that have V and J called. A share of the clones is absent; for the studies checked, an unresolved V gene accounts for under half, and the remainder has no known explanation. That table supplies the V and J calls and clone size; D and trimming were determined from the DNA. In all, the sample holds 150,000 or so clones, and more than 70% of those were seen once. The ten most abundant clones make up approximately 1.6% of the sample.

Overall results and qualifications from the work: An association between a missense DCLRE1C variant and V-gene and J-gene trimming of TCR beta chains was found in a later genetic analysis and replicated in an independent cohort. The 87-base-pair reads could not distinguish some IMGT-functional V segments, including TRBV6-2 and TRBV6-3, so those segments were excluded. According to a later analysis, parvovirus B19, influenza, CMV and Epstein-Barr virus appeared linked to several top co-occurrence clusters. In a later analysis, the rate of TCR association differed among HLA loci, with DRB1 alleles having the most associated TCRs and HLA-C alleles having the fewest. In a later analysis, HLA-associated TCR beta chains showed more clonal expansion and lower generation probabilities than non-associated chains that were equally common. A later genetic analysis reported fewer N-insertions in productive TCRs among donors in an Asian-associated ancestry cluster than the approximately 670-donor mean. A few of the identified cytomegalovirus-associated TCR beta chains were confirmed in vitro to be specific for cytomegalovirus antigens. Roughly 17 rarely observed V segments, including chromosome 9 orphons, were excluded from the earlier analysis of just under 600 of the donors because counts were too low. A cluster of highly shared sequence variants was judged likely to represent a technical artifact of the sequencing pipeline. HLA typing was unavailable for some donors at each locus, so association tests used only the typed subset. A total of roughly 160 TCR beta chains were listed by the study as associated with cytomegalovirus. Most TCR sequences were observed very rarely across donors, whereas some public TCRs were present in many individuals. Correlated functional status among segregating V segments might reflect linkage disequilibrium, but an unknown experimental factor could not be ruled out. An earlier analysis of some 560 of the donors showed that most TCR beta V segments appeared in productive rearrangements either about 90% or about 30% of the time, which broadly matched IMGT annotations. The authors suggested that the approach could potentially be extended to other disease states and immunological phenotypes. Immune exposure information for the cohort was limited to CMV serostatus. When HLA alleles, especially DR and DQ, strongly co-occurred, attributing TCR associations to individual alleles was difficult. According to a later analysis, most CMV-associated TCR beta chains appeared to be HLA-restricted, and the HLA associations seemed to be driven largely by CMV exposure. At a false discovery rate of 0.05, a later analysis linked some 17,000 TCR beta sequences to specific HLA alleles. A further reported finding was that TCR beta sequences accurately predicted the HLA-A and HLA-B alleles for most subjects in the first cohort. The presence/absence analyses assumed that sequencing depth was roughly uniform across donors, and that assumption may not be true. The classifier was reported to diagnose cytomegalovirus status with high specificity and sensitivity in both the original and validation cohorts. This cohort had only TCR beta chains sequenced, and the lack of alpha or paired-chain data limited which features could be detected.

In total, roughly 670 healthy bone marrow donors made up the cohort. All cohort members were sampled while nominally healthy, although unrecorded immune exposures were likely present. The donor was CMV seronegative and was included in the group of over 300 seronegative cohort members. A peripheral blood sample was provided by each donor, and peripheral blood mononuclear cells were used for TCR beta sequencing. Genomic DNA extraction from the blood cell samples was performed with the Qiagen DNeasy Blood Extraction Kit. The CDR3, cysteine through phenylalanine, is 14 amino acids long. Left in the record is the CDR3 DNA by itself, 42 bases read in frame from the first base. Deletion took 4 bases off V and 0 bases off J, with a span of 10 bases between the germline ends. CDR1 and CDR2 are drawn from the germline V gene: SQVTM, ANQGSEA.

The sequenced sample was PBMCs. The sequence was collected from a male donor in good health and CMV-seronegative. The chain joins TRBV29-1 to TRBJ1-3, with the D gene uncertain. The sequenced DNA: TGCAGCGTTGTCGGCAGACTCTCTGGAAACACCATATATTTT. This encodes CSVVGRLSGNTIYF.